This record covers a single T cell receptor beta chain. The CDR3 is 14 residues long. The J segment lost 4 bases and the V segment lost 4 bases, leaving 6 bases of the junction unmatched. The germline CDR1 and CDR2 sequences are SGHRS and YFSETQ. The PCR used 60 Vbeta and 13 Jbeta primers. Sequenced by immunoSEQ multiplex PCR; TCRdb stores in-frame clones only, minus some. The top ten clones hold around 4.4% of a sample with about 160,000 clones, approximately 84% of them seen once. These data originate in a study of cytomegalovirus exposure and HLA in healthy donors. J is TRBJ2-5 and V is TRBV5-1, with 8 bases matching TRBD1. The source is a woman between 45 and 65 years old in good health and CMV-seropositive. The sequenced sample was PBMCs. The CDR3 is CASSDGQGRETQYF. The CDR3 DNA reads TGCGCCAGCAGCGACGGACAGGGACGAGAGACCCAGTACTTC.